This paragraph reports one T cell receptor (beta chain). Its antigen is as yet unknown. J gave up 7 bases and V 2 bases, and 5 bases lay outside the gene matches. Germline assignment: CDR1 SGHNT and CDR2 YENEEA. The CDR3 totals 13 residues. Vbeta (60) and Jbeta (13) primers were used in the PCR. Method: immunoSEQ multiplex PCR; TCRdb's copy keeps in-frame clones and lacks some. The table shows approximately 100,000 clones, with 70% to 80% occurring only once. This sample is part of a study of cytomegalovirus exposure and HLA in healthy donors. Study outcomes and limitations: Some V segments, including TRBV6-2 and TRBV6-3, were excluded as indistinguishable.

V gene TRBV11-3 combines with J gene TRBJ2-7; 7 bases match TRBD1. The sample consisted of PBMCs. The clonotype was recovered from a woman in her thirties or forties in good health and CMV-seropositive. The CDR3 DNA sequence: TGTGCCAGCAGCTTACGGGACAGATGTGAGCAGTACTTC. Translating gives CASSLRDRCEQYF.